These 10 T cell receptor beta chains were all obtained from the same sample, sequenced in a study of CD4 T cells in relation to SARS-CoV-2 and coronaviruses. The unexposed donors gave CD4+ T cells in about 2010-2019, prior to COVID-19. The cells were cultured for roughly 11 days before CD4+ T cells were isolated. Libraries were prepared by immunoSEQ multiplex PCR; TCRdb keeps only in-frame clonotypes and omits some of them. The data show fewer than 20,000 clones, around four fifths seen once. These receptors have no known antigen. Sequencing used CD4+ T cells from PBMCs, cultured in vitro. Every receptor here comes from a human donor in good health.

By frequency in the sample, this clone is medium-sized. The gene calls are TRBV10-2 and TRBJ1-5; 7 nucleotides align to TRBD1. The CDR3 is 13 amino acids. The junction had 3 bases not matched to a gene; V was cut back by 5 bases and J by 5 bases. Germline V gene data show CDR1 as WSHSY and CDR2 as SAAADI. CDR3 nucleotide sequence: TGCGCCAGCAGTTACACAGGGGATCAGCCCCAGCATTTT. Translating it yields CASSYTGDQPQHF.

The J gene is TRBJ2-5, the V gene TRBV3-1 (or the pseudogene TRBV3-2); D is uncertain. The CDR3 has 14 residues. The germline V gene has CDR1 LGHDT and CDR2 YNNKEL (reference sequence). The V end lost 1 base, the J end lost 5 bases, and 11 bases lay between the germline ends. CDR3 sequence (DNA): TGTGCCAGCAGCCAAGCGGACCCCCGGGAGACCCAGTACTTC. It translates to CASSQADPRETQYF.

The chain joins TRBV12-3 or TRBV12-4 to TRBJ2-7; D call uncertain. Trimming took 0 bases from V and 1 from J, leaving 4 bases between them. This CDR3 is 13 amino acids long. This CDR3 reads CASSLARSYEQYF. CDR3 bases: TGTGCCAGCAGTTTAGCCCGTTCCTACGAGCAGTACTTC.

This clone was observed once. The chain combines TRBV11-2 with TRBJ2-1; perhaps TRBD1 as D (6 bases). The germline V gene has CDR1 SGHAT and CDR2 FQNNGV. The CDR3 extends over 14 amino acids. Trimming left V 5 bases short and J 1 base short, with 9 bases between. In DNA, the CDR3 is TGTGCCAGCAGCCCAGACAGGTCCTACAATGAGCAGTTCTTC. This gives the protein CASSPDRSYNEQFF.

The chain is built from TRBV11-2 and TRBJ1-2, with D uncertain. The CDR3 sequence is 15 residues long. The ends were cut back, 2 bases at V and 6 bases at J, with 16 bases in the middle. Germline V gene data show CDR1 as SGHAT and CDR2 as FQNNGV. Here the CDR3 DNA reads TGTGCCAGCAGCTTACGTCGAACAGCATGGAATGGCTACACCTTC. This codes for CASSLRRTAWNGYTF.

The genes are TRBV12-3 or TRBV12-4 and TRBJ1-4, with D unresolved. The CDR3 runs 12 residues. The V end lost 6 bases, the J end lost 8 bases, and 10 bases lay between the germline ends. The CDR3 coding sequence is TGTGCCAGCAGACCCCCTGGAGAAAAACTGTTTTTT. Protein sequence: CASRPPGEKLFF.

CDR3 loop: CASSPHSPGELFF. The CDR3 bases are TGTGCCAGCAGCCCTCACAGTCCCGGGGAGCTGTTTTTT. The chain has TRBV3-1 (or the pseudogene TRBV3-2) and TRBJ2-2, with D unresolved. Germline CDR1 and CDR2: LGHDT and YNNKEL (reference sequence). The CDR3 is 13 amino acids. The V end lost 4 bases, the J end lost 6 bases, and 9 bases lay between the germline ends.

The CDR3, as DNA: TGTGCCAGCAGTTCTGCAGGGGGGGACTATGGCTACACCTTC. It specifies CASSSAGGDYGYTF. The V and J genes are TRBV27 and TRBJ1-2; 7 bases align to TRBD1. V was pared by 4 bases and J by 3 bases, with 5 bases of the junction left unmatched. Germline lookup yields CDR1 MNHEY and CDR2 SMNVEV (reference sequence). The CDR3 totals 14 residues.

This sequence joins TRBV28 and TRBJ2-3; D is unresolved. The ends were cut back, 6 bases at V and 0 bases at J, with 10 bases in the middle. This CDR3 has 14 amino acids. Looked up from germline, CDR1 is MDHEN and CDR2 is SYDVKM. CDR3 sequence (DNA): TGTGCCAGCAGGCCGACTGCGAGCACAGATACGCAGTATTTT. It is translated as CASRPTASTDTQYF.

The rearrangement uses TRBV6-5 and TRBJ2-7; TRBD1 matches at 8 bases. V trimming: 7 bases; J trimming: 2 bases; junction bases outside the gene matches: 7. Germline V CDR1 and CDR2: MNHEY, SVGAGI. The CDR3 extends over 14 amino acids. The chain's CDR3 is CASKGTGFPYEQYF. The CDR3 DNA reads as TGTGCCAGCAAAGGGACAGGCTTCCCCTACGAGCAGTACTTC.